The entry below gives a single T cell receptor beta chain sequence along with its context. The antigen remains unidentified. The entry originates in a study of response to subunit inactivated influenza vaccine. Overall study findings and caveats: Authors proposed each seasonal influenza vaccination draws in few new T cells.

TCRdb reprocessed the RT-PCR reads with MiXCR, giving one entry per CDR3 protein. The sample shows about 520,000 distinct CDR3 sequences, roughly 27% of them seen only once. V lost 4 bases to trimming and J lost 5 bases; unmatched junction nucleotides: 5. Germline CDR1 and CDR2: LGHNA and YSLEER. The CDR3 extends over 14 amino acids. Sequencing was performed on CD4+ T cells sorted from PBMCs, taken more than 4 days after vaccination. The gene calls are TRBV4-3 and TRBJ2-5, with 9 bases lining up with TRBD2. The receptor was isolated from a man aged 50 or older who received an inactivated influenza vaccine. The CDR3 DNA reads TGCGCCAGCAGCCTCGTAGCGGGAGCGGAGACCCAGTACTTC. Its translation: CASSLVAGAETQYF.